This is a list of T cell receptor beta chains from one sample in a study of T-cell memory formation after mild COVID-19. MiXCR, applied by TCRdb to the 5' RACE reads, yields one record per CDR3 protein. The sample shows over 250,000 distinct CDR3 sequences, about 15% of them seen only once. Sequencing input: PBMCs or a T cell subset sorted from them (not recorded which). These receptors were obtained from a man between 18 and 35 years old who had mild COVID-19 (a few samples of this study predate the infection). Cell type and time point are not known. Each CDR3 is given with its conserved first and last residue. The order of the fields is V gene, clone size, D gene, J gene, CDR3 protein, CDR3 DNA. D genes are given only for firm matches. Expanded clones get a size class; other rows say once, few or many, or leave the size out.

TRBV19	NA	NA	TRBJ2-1	CASSAPPGRSNYNEQFF	TGTGCCAGTAGTGCGCCCCCTGGGCGGTCAAACTACAATGAGCAGTTCTTC
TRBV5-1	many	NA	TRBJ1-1	CASSFSGRAFF	TGCGCCAGCAGCTTCTCAGGGAGAGCTTTCTTT
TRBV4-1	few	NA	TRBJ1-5	CASRRILGGQPQHF	TGCGCCAGCAGGCGGATATTGGGTGGTCAGCCCCAGCATTTT
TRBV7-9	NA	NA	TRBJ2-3	CASSLVGQDTQYF	TGTGCCAGCAGCCTGGTGGGTCAAGATACGCAGTATTTT
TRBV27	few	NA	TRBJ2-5	CASSPPRGRGETQYF	TGTGCCAGCAGTCCCCCGCGGGGACGTGGCGAGACCCAGTACTTC
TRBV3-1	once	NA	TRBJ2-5	CASSHGSEETQYF	TGTGCCAGCAGCCACGGCAGCGAAGAGACCCAGTACTTC
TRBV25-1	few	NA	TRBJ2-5	CASSEWAGRAETQYF	TGTGCCAGCAGTGAATGGGCCGGCCGAGCAGAGACCCAGTACTTC
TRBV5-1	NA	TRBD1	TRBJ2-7	CASSLGTGTSYEQYF	TGCGCCAGCAGCTTGGGGACAGGAACCTCCTACGAGCAGTACTTC
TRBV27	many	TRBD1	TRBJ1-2	CASSPRTGNYGYTF	TGTGCCAGCAGTCCCCGGACAGGGAACTATGGCTACACCTTC
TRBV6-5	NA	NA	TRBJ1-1	CASTKLRDGWTEAFF	TGTGCCAGCACAAAACTCCGGGACGGTTGGACTGAAGCTTTCTTT
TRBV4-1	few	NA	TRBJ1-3	CASSQVGGSHTIYF	TGCGCCAGCAGCCAAGTCGGGGGATCCCACACCATATATTTT
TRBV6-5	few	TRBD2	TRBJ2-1	CASSYGTSVGNEQFF	TGTGCCAGCAGTTACGGGACTAGCGTAGGCAATGAGCAGTTCTTC
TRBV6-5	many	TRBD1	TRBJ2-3	CASSGQGGPTDTQYF	TGTGCCAGCAGTGGACAGGGGGGCCCCACAGATACGCAGTATTTT